The 26 T cell receptor beta chains in this list originate from one sample, sequenced in a study of beta chain features in type 1 diabetes. Expressed TCRB transcripts were sequenced, since all the RNA that had been isolated was reverse transcribed. Sequenced by immunoSEQ multiplex PCR; TCRdb stores in-frame clones only, minus some. The sample has hundreds of thousands of clones, approximately 30% seen once. Sequences were obtained from naive CD4+ T cells from blood. The receptors here all came from a man between 18 and 29 years old in good health.

This clone was seen only a few times. V and J are TRBV4-1 and TRBJ2-1; no clear D gene. Trimming stripped 4 bases from V and 6 bases from J, with 16 bases between. Germline CDR1 MGHRA, CDR2 YSYEKL. The CDR3 covers 15 residues. DNA for the CDR3: TGCGCCAGCAGCCCCATTGCCGGAGTAAGCAATGAGCAGTTCTTC. Translated, it gives CASSPIAGVSNEQFF.

The V and J genes are TRBV5-4 and TRBJ2-3, with D tentatively TRBD1 (6 bases). The length of the CDR3 is 14 residues. Germline CDR1 and CDR2: SGHNT and YYREEE (reference sequence). With 5 bases removed from V and 3 bases from J, the gap between germline ends came to 13 bases. CDR3 in amino acids: CASRDERGTDTQYF. CDR3 sequence (DNA): TGTGCCAGCAGGGACGAAAGGGGGACAGATACGCAGTATTTT.

The chain has TRBV10-3 and TRBJ1-5, with a possible D match to TRBD1 (6 bases). This CDR3 is 12 amino acids long. The germline V and J ends were trimmed by 5 bases and 4 bases, with 6 bases remaining between them. Germline CDR1 is ENHRY and CDR2 is SYGVKD. For the CDR3, the DNA is TGTGCCATCAGTACAGGGAATCAGCCCCAGCATTTT. Its translation: CAISTGNQPQHF.

This clone was recorded a few times. J is TRBJ2-7 and V is TRBV30; 9 bases align to TRBD1. Per germline, CDR1 GTSNPN and CDR2 SVGIG (reference sequence). The J segment lost 7 bases and the V segment lost 0 bases, leaving 4 bases of the junction unmatched. This CDR3 contains 13 residues. The CDR3 region has the DNA TGTGCCTGGAGTGTACAGGGGGCGAGTGAGCAGTACTTC. Translated: CAWSVQGASEQYF.

On this clone: This sample also contains other DNA sequences that code for the same CDR3. The chain carries TRBV29-1 and TRBJ1-1, with D perhaps matching TRBD1 (5 bases). V lost 3 bases and J 5 bases, leaving 7 bases between the germline ends. This CDR3 is built from 11 residues. CDR1 and CDR2 (germline): SQVTM, ANQGSEA. The CDR3 protein is CSVEGGTEAFF. The CDR3 DNA is TGCAGCGTTGAGGGGGGGACTGAAGCTTTCTTT.

This clone has a single count. The chain employs TRBV11-2 and TRBJ2-5; no firm D call. V lost 2 bases to trimming and J lost 2 bases, with 9 bases between them. Germline V gene data show CDR1 as SGHAT and CDR2 as FQNNGV. The CDR3 is made up of 14 amino acids. The CDR3: CASSLSGRQETQYF. The CDR3 DNA reads TGTGCCAGCAGCTTATCGGGCCGGCAAGAGACCCAGTACTTC.

There are a few counts of this clone. The chain couples TRBV10-3 to TRBJ1-2; 12 bases are shared with TRBD1. After removal of 2 bases from V and 4 bases from J, the junction contained 5 bases not matched to a gene. This CDR3 is 16 amino acids long. CDR1 ENHRY and CDR2 SYGVKD come from the germline V gene. The CDR3 loop is CAISEGTGGAGYGYTF. The CDR3 DNA sequence: TGTGCCATCAGTGAGGGGACAGGGGGCGCTGGCTATGGCTACACCTTC.

CDR3 region: CASSLAPRQGETQYF. CDR3 nucleotide sequence: TGCGCCAGCAGCTTGGCCCCACGCCAGGGAGAGACCCAGTACTTC. The V gene is TRBV5-1, the J gene TRBJ2-5; weak D call: TRBD1 (5 bases). The CDR3 extends over 15 amino acids. The germline V and J ends were trimmed by 0 bases and 4 bases, with 13 bases remaining between them. Germline V gene sequence: CDR1 SGHRS, CDR2 YFSETQ.

This chain joins TRBV9 and TRBJ2-7; 7 nucleotides agree with TRBD1. In germline, CDR1 is SGDLS, CDR2 YYNGEE. There are 16 residues in the CDR3. The V gene end was trimmed by 4 bases and the J gene end by 0 bases; junction bases not matched to a gene: 10. The CDR3: CASSFDRVQSSYEQYF. The CDR3, as DNA: TGTGCCAGCAGCTTCGACAGGGTGCAAAGCTCCTACGAGCAGTACTTC.

This chain uses TRBV5-1 with TRBJ2-5, with 10 positions matching TRBD1. The CDR3 has 17 residues. Germline CDR1 is SGHRS and CDR2 is YFSETQ. V lost 0 bases to trimming and J lost 4 bases; unmatched junction nucleotides: 9. The chain's CDR3 is CASSLEPGQGKRETQYF. CDR3 nucleotide sequence: TGCGCCAGCAGCTTGGAGCCGGGACAGGGGAAAAGAGAGACCCAGTACTTC.

The chain is built from TRBV5-4 and TRBJ2-1, with 12 bases that match TRBD2. This CDR3 comprises 14 residues. V lost 1 base to trimming and J lost 10 bases; unmatched junction nucleotides: 3. In germline, CDR1 is SGHNT, CDR2 YYREEE (reference sequence). The CDR3, as DNA: TGTGCCAGCAGCTTGACTAGCGGGAGGAAAGAGCAGTTCTTC. Its translation: CASSLTSGRKEQFF.

This clone was seen a handful of times. This chain links TRBV29-1 with TRBJ1-2, with D maybe TRBD1 (6 bases). Germline CDR1 and CDR2: SQVTM and ANQGSEA. The V end was cut by 3 bases, the J end by 7 bases, with 15 bases between. This CDR3 spans 13 amino acids. CDR3 region: CSVEGRGASGYTF. The CDR3 DNA reads TGCAGCGTTGAGGGCAGGGGCGCTTCTGGCTACACCTTC.

This chain joins TRBV30 and TRBJ1-1; D call uncertain. CDR1 is GTSNPN, CDR2 SVGIG, per germline (reference sequence). The ends were cut back, 1 base at V and 0 bases at J, with 9 bases in the middle. This CDR3 is built from 14 residues. The CDR3 DNA follows: TGTGCCTGGAGTGCGGGTCTTCTGAACACTGAAGCTTTCTTT. It is translated as CAWSAGLLNTEAFF.

This clone was counted between two and nine times. The rearrangement joins TRBV29-1 to TRBJ2-1; D is perhaps TRBD1 or TRBD2 (6 bases each). The germline V and J ends were trimmed by 4 bases and 7 bases, with 17 bases remaining between them. Germline CDR1 is SQVTM and CDR2 is ANQGSEA. This CDR3 contains 14 residues. The CDR3 loop is CSVAAGGTQNEQFF. The CDR3 DNA sequence: TGCAGCGTTGCCGCGGGCGGGACACAAAATGAGCAGTTCTTC.

This clone was detected only once. The CDR3 nucleotides are TGTGCCACCAGCAGATCCCTAGCGGGGCACAATGAGCAGTTCTTC. It translates to CATSRSLAGHNEQFF. This chain links TRBV15 with TRBJ2-1, with 9 bases fitting TRBD2. This CDR3 comprises 15 residues. J gave up 5 bases and V 2 bases, and 4 bases lay outside the gene matches. CDR1 LNHNV and CDR2 YYDKDF come from the germline V gene (reference sequence).

The chain has TRBV29-1 and TRBJ2-3, with D tentatively TRBD2 (6 bases). Trimming stripped 6 bases from V and 4 bases from J, with 14 bases between. The germline CDR1 and CDR2 sequences are SQVTM and ANQGSEA. The CDR3 is 13 amino acids. Here the CDR3 reads CSVAPLAADTQYF. CDR3 sequence (DNA): TGCAGCGTGGCCCCACTAGCCGCAGATACGCAGTATTTT.

The chain employs TRBV7-2 and TRBJ2-7; possibly TRBD2 for D (6 bases). The germline V gene encodes CDR1 SGHTA and CDR2 FQGNSA. Trimming removed 5 bases from V and 2 bases from J, with 19 bases in between. CDR3 size: 16 residues. The CDR3 here is CASSQRSSAATYEQYF. As DNA, the CDR3 is TGTGCCAGCAGCCAAAGGTCTAGCGCTGCAACCTACGAGCAGTACTTC. The full variable domain, with the rest looked up from reference TRBV7-2 and TRBJ2-7, is GAGVSQSPSNKVTEKGKDVELRCDPISGHTALYWYRQSLGQGLEFLIYFQGNSAPDKSGLPSDRFSAERTGGSVSTLTIQRTQQEDSAVYLCASSQRSSAATYEQYFGPGTRLTVT.

This clone was seen a few times. For the CDR3, the DNA is TGCGCCAGCAGCCAAACCGGGACTAGCTCCTACGAGCAGTACTTC. It encodes CASSQTGTSSYEQYF. J is TRBJ2-7 and V is TRBV4-3; 8 bases are a match to TRBD2. Germline-derived CDR1 and CDR2 are LGHNA and YSLEER. The V and J ends lost 2 bases and 0 bases, in that order; junction bases with no gene match: 3. This CDR3 contains 15 residues.

In the case of this clone: Within the sample, other DNA sequences also encode this same CDR3. DNA for the CDR3: TGTGCCAGCAGCTGGACTAGCGGCACCTACGAGCAGTACTTC. It specifies CASSWTSGTYEQYF. The rearrangement joins TRBV7-2 to TRBJ2-7; 10 nucleotides match TRBD2. The CDR3 sequence is 14 residues long. V lost 4 bases and J lost 2; bases outside the gene matches: 2. From germline, CDR1 is SGHTA and CDR2 FQGNSA.

This clone was seen a handful of times. The V gene is TRBV13, the J gene TRBJ2-6; a possible D gene is TRBD2 (5 bases). V dropped 0 bases and J dropped 0 bases, with 6 bases sitting between them. Looked up from germline, CDR1 is PRHDT and CDR2 is FYEKMQ (reference sequence). The CDR3 totals 16 residues. CDR3 amino acids: CASSLGRGSGANVLTF. The CDR3, as DNA: TGTGCCAGCAGCTTAGGACGGGGCTCTGGGGCCAACGTCCTGACTTTC. Combining the CDR3 with reference TRBV13 and TRBJ2-6 gives the whole variable domain AAGVIQSPRHLIKEKRETATLKCYPIPRHDTVYWYQQGPGQDPQFLISFYEKMQSDKGSIPDRFSAQQFSDYHSELNMSSLELGDSALYFCASSLGRGSGANVLTFGAGSRLTVL.

The rearrangement links TRBV5-1 to TRBJ2-2; 7 nucleotides line up with TRBD1. This CDR3 has 15 amino acids. J was trimmed by 5 bases and V by 6 bases; bases with no gene match: 10. Per germline, CDR1 SGHRS and CDR2 YFSETQ. In DNA, the CDR3 is TGCGCCAGCATCGAAGGGGGCGCAGGAACCGGGGAGCTGTTTTTT. Translating it yields CASIEGGAGTGELFF.

The V gene is TRBV7-9, the J gene TRBJ2-1, with TRBD2 identical over 9 bases. Germline V gives CDR1 SEHNR, CDR2 FQNEAQ (reference sequence). The CDR3 is 15 residues long. V trimming: 0 bases; J trimming: 8 bases; junction bases outside the gene matches: 5. CDR3 bases: TGTGCCAGCAGCTTAGCTAGCGGGAGTATCCATGAGCAGTTCTTC. Protein: CASSLASGSIHEQFF.

This chain links TRBV23-1 with TRBJ1-1, with D possibly being TRBD1 (5 bases). TRBV23-1 is an ORF, and what it does is uncertain. This CDR3 has 14 amino acids. V lost 7 bases to trimming and J lost 0 bases, with 12 bases between them. The CDR3 bases are TGCGCCAGCATCCGAGGGGAGATGAACACTGAAGCTTTCTTT. Encoded protein: CASIRGEMNTEAFF.

This clone was seen just once. For the CDR3, the DNA is TGTGCCAGCAGCAGCCTGGGACAGGAGTACACTGAAGCTTTCTTT. It codes for CASSSLGQEYTEAFF. The V and J genes are TRBV7-6 and TRBJ1-1; 8 bases match TRBD1. The CDR3 spans 15 residues. V lost 5 bases and J lost 3; bases outside the gene matches: 8. Looked up from germline, CDR1 is SGHVS and CDR2 is FNYEAQ.

This clone has just a few counts. This chain links TRBV30 with TRBJ2-5, with 8 nucleotides matching TRBD1. This CDR3 region has 20 residues. The germline gives CDR1 GTSNPN, CDR2 SVGIG (reference sequence). Trimming removed 0 bases from V and 1 base from J; junction bases left unmatched: 19. The CDR3 loop is CAWSVLETGVFPLVQETQYF. The CDR3 bases are TGTGCCTGGAGTGTACTAGAGACAGGGGTCTTTCCGCTCGTCCAAGAGACCCAGTACTTC.

The chain recombines TRBV29-1 with TRBJ1-5; 10 bases agree with TRBD1. Trimming cost V 7 bases and J 4 bases; bases outside gene matches: 4. Germline V gene data show CDR1 as SQVTM and CDR2 as ANQGSEA. The CDR3 is 13 amino acids. The CDR3 is CSGGTGVNQPQHF. The CDR3 nucleotides are TGCAGCGGGGGGACAGGGGTAAATCAGCCCCAGCATTTT.